The clone carrying this T cell receptor (beta chain) was recorded a few times. The antigen is unknown. The sample originates from a study of blood T cells in healthy people across ages. A second about 7 to 12 cycle PCR used barcoded and J-beta primers. TCRdb ran MiXCR on the 5' RACE reads and lists one entry per CDR3 protein. The data contain around 1,800,000 distinct CDR3 sequences, roughly two fifths of them singletons. General study results and limits: It was held that the diversity estimates obtained from one million T cells were underestimates.

Material: blood. The sequence was obtained from a human donor in good health.

In DNA form, the CDR3 reads TGTGCCAGCAGTGGAGACCACCTCTATGGCTACACCTTC. It translates to CASSGDHLYGYTF. The genes are TRBV6-2 or TRBV6-3 and TRBJ1-2, with no clear D. The germline gives CDR1 MNHEY, CDR2 SVGEGT. This CDR3 comprises 13 residues. V dropped 5 bases and J dropped 4 bases, with 11 bases sitting between them.